One and the same sample provided the 24 T cell receptor beta chains below, sequenced in a study of blood T cell repertoires in COVID-19. The assay was immunoSEQ multiplex PCR, and TCRdb's table has in-frame clones only and misses some. The profile shows around 130,000 clones, under 90% of them singletons. The sequencing input was peripheral blood. These receptors came from a woman in her fifties or sixties with acute or convalescent COVID-19.

V usage is TRBV24-1 and J usage is TRBJ2-5; perhaps TRBD2 as D (6 bases). This CDR3 contains 15 residues. V was cut by 1 base and J by 4 bases, with 12 bases left in between. Germline assignment: CDR1 KGHDR and CDR2 SFDVKD. The CDR3, as DNA: TGTGCCACCAGTGATTTTACGCAGGGAGGAGAGACCCAGTACTTC. It yields the protein CATSDFTQGGETQYF.

The rearrangement links TRBV30 to TRBJ2-5; 7 nucleotides line up with TRBD1. Per germline, CDR1 GTSNPN and CDR2 SVGIG (reference sequence). Trimming cost V 1 base and J 5 bases; bases outside gene matches: 10. This CDR3 has 15 residues. CDR3 loop: CAWSGRQGSRETQYF. CDR3 DNA: TGTGCCTGGAGTGGTCGACAGGGATCGAGGGAGACCCAGTACTTC.

This chain links TRBV25-1 with TRBJ2-2, with D perhaps TRBD1 (6 bases). Trimming took 6 bases from V and 13 from J, leaving 15 bases between them. Per the germline V gene, CDR1 is MGHDK and CDR2 is SYGVNS. The CDR3 runs to 12 residues. In nucleotides, the CDR3 is TGTGCCAGCAGAGACGCACAGGGTAGGCTGTTTTTT. It codes for CASRDAQGRLFF.

The chain links TRBV13 to TRBJ2-7, with 9 bases that match TRBD1. Germline assignment: CDR1 PRHDT and CDR2 FYEKMQ (reference sequence). The CDR3 totals 14 residues. The J segment lost 2 bases and the V segment lost 4 bases, leaving 3 bases of the junction unmatched. The chain's CDR3 is CASSYGTGTYEQYF. CDR3 nucleotides: TGTGCCAGCAGCTACGGGACAGGGACCTACGAGCAGTACTTC.

The chain couples TRBV5-5 to TRBJ2-3; weak D call: TRBD1 (6 bases). The V gene's germline CDR1 is SGHKS and CDR2 YYEKEE (reference sequence). The CDR3 extends over 14 amino acids. Deletions cut 0 bases from V and 4 bases from J, with 9 bases between. Written as DNA, the CDR3 is TGTGCCAGCAGCTTGGGGGGGCGCGCAGATACGCAGTATTTT. This sequence encodes CASSLGGRADTQYF.

The V call is TRBV5-6, the J call TRBJ1-2, with D unclear. Per the germline V gene, CDR1 is SGHDT and CDR2 is YYEEEE. V was trimmed by 3 bases and J by 2 bases, leaving 8 bases between them. CDR3 length: 13 residues. Written as DNA, the CDR3 is TGTGCCAGCAGCTCTCTGAGGAACTATGGCTACACCTTC. It specifies CASSSLRNYGYTF.

The chain combines TRBV4-1 with TRBJ1-6, with 7 bases that match TRBD1. This CDR3 spans 14 amino acids. Germline trimming cut 1 base from V and 10 bases from J; bases unmatched to any gene: 4. Germline-derived CDR1 and CDR2 are MGHRA and YSYEKL. The CDR3 here is CASSQGQGESPLHF. DNA of the CDR3: TGCGCCAGCAGCCAAGGACAGGGAGAATCACCCCTCCACTTT.

The chain couples TRBV6-5 to TRBJ1-1; D is unresolved. CDR3 size: 11 residues. CDR1 is MNHEY and CDR2 is SVGAGI in the germline V gene. Trimming took off 6 bases at V and 2 bases at J, with 4 bases between the two ends. The CDR3 loop is CASRGNTEAFF. The DNA of the CDR3 is TGTGCCAGCAGGGGCAACACTGAAGCTTTCTTT.

CDR3 in DNA: TGTGCCAGTAGCCTAGACAGGGACGGGCGCAATCAGCCCCAGCATTTT. It codes for CASSLDRDGRNQPQHF. This chain joins TRBV19 and TRBJ1-5, with 7 bases aligning to TRBD1. Germline assignment: CDR1 LNHDA and CDR2 SQIVND (reference sequence). The CDR3 has 16 residues. Losses at the gene ends were 6 bases for V and 2 bases for J; bases not matched to a gene: 10.

The rearrangement joins TRBV11-2 to TRBJ2-2, with D hard to call. The germline gives CDR1 SGHAT, CDR2 FQNNGV. There are 13 residues in the CDR3. V dropped 5 bases and J dropped 6 bases, with 10 bases sitting between them. In DNA form, the CDR3 reads TGTGCCAGCAGCCCCACAGCCGCCGGGGAGCTGTTTTTT. Protein product: CASSPTAAGELFF. Full variable domain (remainder filled in from reference TRBV11-2 and TRBJ2-2): EAGVAQSPRYKIIEKRQSVAFWCNPISGHATLYWYQQILGQGPKLLIQFQNNGVVDDSQLPKDRFSAERLKGVDSTLKIQPAKLEDSAVYLCASSPTAAGELFFGEGSRLTVL.

The rearrangement links TRBV6-5 to TRBJ2-5; 7 bases are shared with TRBD1. This CDR3 has 14 amino acids. The J segment lost 1 base and the V segment lost 2 bases, leaving 1 base of the junction unmatched. Germline assignment: CDR1 MNHEY and CDR2 SVGAGI. For the CDR3, the DNA is TGTGCCAGCAGTTACGGGACAGCCCAAGAGACCCAGTACTTC. This encodes CASSYGTAQETQYF.

Only a few counts were recorded for this clone. The gene calls are TRBV19 and TRBJ2-2; 9 bases align to TRBD2. J gave up 1 base and V 4 bases, and 10 bases lay outside the gene matches. Germline V lookup: CDR1 LNHDA, CDR2 SQIVND (reference sequence). The CDR3 has 18 amino acids. The CDR3 DNA follows: TGTGCCAGTAGTACCCCGGAGCGGGGGGCCAAGAACACCGGGGAGCTGTTTTTT. This translates into CASSTPERGAKNTGELFF.

The chain couples TRBV3-1 (or the pseudogene TRBV3-2) to TRBJ1-2; 8 nucleotides agree with TRBD1. The V gene's germline CDR1 is LGHDT and CDR2 YNNKEL (reference sequence). After removal of 3 bases from V and 2 bases from J, the junction contained 5 bases not matched to a gene. The CDR3 consists of 15 residues. CDR3 sequence reads: CASSHGTGSNYGYTF. CDR3 bases: TGTGCCAGCAGCCACGGGACAGGCTCCAACTATGGCTACACCTTC.

V gene TRBV6-5 combines with J gene TRBJ1-4, with D possibly being TRBD1 (5 bases). From germline, CDR1 is MNHEY and CDR2 SVGAGI. The ends were cut back, 0 bases at V and 8 bases at J, with 10 bases in the middle. The CDR3 totals 14 residues. In DNA form, the CDR3 reads TGTGCCAGCAGTTACTCACGACAGTCCGAAAAACTGTTTTTT. Its translation is CASSYSRQSEKLFF.

This clone was detected once. This chain joins TRBV6-5 and TRBJ1-5; tentatively, D is TRBD1 (6 bases). V shed 7 bases and J shed 3 bases, with 10 bases lying between them. From germline, CDR1 is MNHEY and CDR2 SVGAGI. CDR3 length equals 13 residues. The CDR3 spells CASMSGHNQPQHF. The CDR3 region has the DNA TGTGCCAGCATGTCGGGACACAATCAGCCCCAGCATTTT.

V is TRBV6-1 and J is TRBJ2-7; 9 bases are a match to TRBD1. Germline V CDR1 and CDR2: MNHNS, SASEGT. This CDR3 comprises 18 residues. Trimming took 2 bases from V and 3 from J; bases not matched to a gene: 14. The CDR3 DNA is TGTGCCAGCAGTGAATGGCGGGGGACAGGGTCGGGACTCTACGAGCAGTACTTC. Translation: CASSEWRGTGSGLYEQYF.

This clone showed up just once. This chain uses TRBV7-3 with TRBJ2-5, with a possible D match to TRBD2 (6 bases). The V end was cut by 5 bases, the J end by 5 bases, with 15 bases between. The CDR3 runs 14 residues. Germline CDR1 and CDR2: SGHTA and FQGTGA. The CDR3 here is CASSLARDSETQYF. The CDR3, as DNA: TGTGCCAGCAGCCTGGCCCGGGACTCGGAGACCCAGTACTTC.

V is TRBV11-2 and J is TRBJ2-7; tentatively, D is TRBD2 (5 bases). V lost 0 bases to trimming and J lost 2 bases, with 11 bases between them. This CDR3 has 15 amino acids. The germline CDR1 and CDR2 sequences are SGHAT and FQNNGV. DNA of the CDR3: TGTGCCAGCAGCTTAGATCTAGGACTTACCTACGAGCAGTACGTC. This encodes CASSLDLGLTYEQYV.

The chain joins TRBV10-1 to TRBJ1-1; tentatively, D is TRBD1 (5 bases). The CDR3 covers 13 residues. V was shortened by 5 bases and J by 7 bases, with 14 bases between the two germline ends. The germline CDR1 and CDR2 sequences are WNHNN and SYGVQD (reference sequence). CDR3 in amino acids: CASSSQAGDEAFF. DNA of the CDR3: TGCGCCAGCAGTTCACAGGCTGGGGATGAAGCTTTCTTT.

The chain couples TRBV20-1 to TRBJ1-2; D unresolved. The V gene lost 7 bases and the J gene lost 7 bases, with 10 bases spanning the gap. This CDR3 spans 10 amino acids. Germline CDR1 DFQATT, CDR2 SNEGSKA (reference sequence). DNA of the CDR3: TGCAGTGATGGTCCGGGTGGCTACACCTTC. It is translated as CSDGPGGYTF.

V is TRBV18 and J is TRBJ1-1; D is perhaps TRBD1 (6 bases). V lost 3 bases and J lost 5, with 13 bases in between. This CDR3 is built from 14 residues. Looked up from germline, CDR1 is KGHSH and CDR2 is LQKENI. The CDR3: CASSPKQGVTEAFF. The CDR3 nucleotides are TGTGCCAGCTCACCTAAACAGGGTGTGACTGAAGCTTTCTTT.

The V gene is TRBV20-1, the J gene TRBJ1-1; perhaps TRBD1 as D (5 bases). The CDR3 is made up of 11 amino acids. Germline CDR1 DFQATT, CDR2 SNEGSKA (reference sequence). Trimming pared 3 bases from V and 7 bases from J, leaving 9 bases between. In DNA form, the CDR3 reads TGCAGTGCTAGTGTGGGGCTTGAAGCTTTCTTT. Encoded protein: CSASVGLEAFF.

The chain's CDR3 is CAWKKQQLNTEAFF. CDR3 coding DNA: TGTGCCTGGAAAAAACAGCAGCTGAACACTGAAGCTTTCTTT. The rearrangement links TRBV30 to TRBJ1-1; D uncertain. The CDR3 is made up of 14 amino acids. Trimming removed 4 bases at V and 0 bases at J, with 12 bases between. Germline-derived CDR1 and CDR2 are GTSNPN and SVGIG (reference sequence).

The chain links TRBV5-1 to TRBJ1-1, with D possibly matching TRBD1 (6 bases). Trimming cost V 0 bases and J 11 bases, with 17 bases left between them. In germline, CDR1 is SGHRS, CDR2 YFSETQ. The CDR3 extends over 14 amino acids. This CDR3 reads CASSLEGRGIDAFF. For the CDR3, the DNA is TGCGCCAGCAGCTTGGAAGGCAGGGGTATTGACGCTTTCTTT.